The clone carrying this T cell receptor beta chain was observed at least ten times. The V gene end was trimmed by 0 bases and the J gene end by 5 bases; junction bases not matched to a gene: 9. The length of the CDR3 is 16 residues. CDR1 and CDR2 (germline): LNHNV, YYDKDF (reference sequence). The record originates from a study of neurological immune-mediated disorders. Synthesis of cDNA was carried out by template-switch 5'RACE. The reaction used 10-nucleotide random UMIs. Each CDR3 protein is one row after TCRdb ran MiXCR on the 5' RACE reads. The data show around 66,000 distinct CDR3 sequences, around 5.2% seen once.

Sequencing was carried out using PBMCs. This sequence was found in a woman aged 25 to 45 with multiple sclerosis. The chain employs TRBV15 and TRBJ2-7, with 8 bases matching TRBD2. As DNA, the CDR3 is TGTGCCACCAGCAGAGACGTAGCGGGGATCAGAAACGAGCAGTACTTC. Residues: CATSRDVAGIRNEQYF.